The entry below gives a single TCR beta chain sequence along with its context. Its antigen is unknown. No base quality values were provided; no much bigger clone lies one nucleotide off. V loses 1 base, J loses 0 bases, and the germline ends lie 7 bases apart. From the cysteine through the phenylalanine, the CDR3 covers 14 amino acids. The entry retains the CDR3 DNA only, 42 bases that are in frame from base 1. The germline V gene supplies CDR1 SGHRS and CDR2 YFSETQ. This sample was taken from a study of Tregs in tolerant kidney transplant recipients (dated by TCRdb to between 2018 and 2021). Background for the entire study: The study used TCRbeta sequencing to identify donor-specific regulatory T cells before combined kidney and bone marrow transplantation, then tracked those cells after transplant. In a few healthy controls, several methods of expanding Tregs specific for an allogeneic donor were compared by TCRbeta repertoire sequencing. On the study overall, not on this receptor specifically: The most biologically relevant and donor-specific TCRbeta repertoire appeared to be identified by expanding Tregs with activated donor B cells. The study was limited by small patient numbers, and the findings need validation in larger populations and under other immunosuppression protocols. Biological reproducibility was not directly assessed, although technical replication error appeared to be minimal.

Unstimulated Tregs (CD4+CD25+CD127-), CD4+ non-Tregs (CD4+CD25-), CD4 and CD8 cells were FACS-sorted from thawed PBMCs. Thawed PBMCs were rested overnight at 37 degrees C with roughly 200 IU/ml IL-2 before Treg sorting. Healthy control blood was obtained either as purchased buffy coats or from healthy volunteers. Healthy control blood was separated into PBMCs by Ficoll density gradient and cryopreserved, and patient PBMCs were collected both before and after transplant. For TCRbeta CDR3 sequencing, genomic DNA from the sorted cells was extracted using the QIAGEN DNeasy Blood and Tissue Kit. High-throughput TCRbeta CDR3 sequencing, which included PCR amplification with bias correction and internal controls, was done commercially through immunoSEQ. The study's processing was this. Unique productive TCRbeta sequences were defined by CDR3 nucleotide sequence where primers matched, and otherwise by CDR3 amino acid sequence together with Vbeta and Jbeta genes. As a correction for sorting error, sequences shared between sorted populations at a frequency ratio of 2:1 or less were discarded, and the remaining shared sequences were assigned to the higher population. A sequence counted as donor-reactive if, in CFSE-low cells, the sequence had a frequency of at least 0.01% and was expanded at least 5-fold compared with unstimulated cells. Repertoire divergence was quantified by Jensen-Shannon divergence calculated from the top 100 TCRbeta sequences ranked by frequency. When a sample had multiple sequencing runs, each run was corrected for sorting error separately and the runs were then pooled. In TCRdb, the immuneACCESS table is reduced to in-frame sequences with V and J assigned. These tables do not hold every clone; where another copy was compared, an unresolved V gene accounts for under half, and the others remain unexplained. That table furnishes V, J and clone size, whereas the DNA furnished D and trimming. Within this sample are roughly 45,000 clones, with around 90% of them counted one time only. About 0.74% of the sample is in the top ten clones.

The sequenced sample consisted of Tregs from blood. The sequence links TRBV5-1 to TRBJ1-1; the D gene lacks a confident call. The sequence derives from a human donor in good health. CDR3 sequence: CASSLLRMNTEAFF. Read as DNA, the sequence is TGCGCCAGCAGCTTGCTACGCATGAACACTGAAGCTTTCTTT.